This TCR beta chain is drawn from a study of OX40 agonist ivuxolimab in advanced cancers. In the study overall: Antecedent anti-PD-1, anti-PD-L1 or anti-CTLA-4 therapy was permissible, with roughly 40% having received some.

The protocol was immunoSEQ multiplex PCR, while the TCRdb copy is restricted to in-frame clones and leaves out a portion. In the table there are around 18,000 clones, approximately 80% of which are singletons. The ends lost 2 bases at V and 2 bases at J; junction bases unmatched: 3. The CDR3 is made up of 15 amino acids. Germline V CDR1 and CDR2: SGHVS, FQNEAQ. Findings and caveats of the study: Fewer expanded clones were found on average in CD4+ than in CD8+ T cells.

For this clone: Its antigen is unknown.

Individuals having autoimmune disease history or systemic immunosuppression were not enrolled. Here the sequenced sample was CD4+ or CD8+ T cells sorted from blood, taken in a trial of the OX40 agonist ivuxolimab. The chain links TRBV7-8 to TRBJ2-7; 10 bases line up with TRBD2. The sequence derives from an adult with an advanced solid tumor such as melanoma, head and neck, liver or kidney cancer. The CDR3 coding sequence is TGTGCCAGCAGCTTAAGACTAGCGGGCCCCTACGAGCAGTACTTC. Translating gives CASSLRLAGPYEQYF.